The rows below give T cell receptor beta chains drawn from one sample of a study of cytomegalovirus exposure and HLA in healthy donors. The data were produced by immunoSEQ multiplex PCR, yet TCRdb's version contains in-frame clones alone and is incomplete. This table has approximately 240,000 clones, over 80% appearing once. Sequencing input: PBMCs. These receptors were obtained from a young woman in good health and CMV-seronegative. Both conserved end residues are trimmed from each CDR3. The D gene is left open where the match is weak. Part of the rows lack a size; the others show once, few, many or a class for expanded clones.

>TRBV6-1|.|.|TRBJ2-1
ASSEVVGDAYNEQF
>TRBV10-3|.|TRBD1|TRBJ1-5
AIGTDRAWGQPQH
>TRBV4-1|.|TRBD2|TRBJ2-1
ASSQYIAGVFPYNEQF
>TRBV15|once|.|TRBJ1-1
ATSRDTGAKGTEAF
>TRBV7-2|few|TRBD2|TRBJ2-2
ASNLRTSGPGPNTGELF
>TRBV7-7|few|TRBD2|TRBJ2-2
ASSADTSVSGELF
>TRBV27|.|.|TRBJ1-1
ASSLFALPGTEAF
>TRBV9|.|TRBD1|TRBJ2-1
ASSVSGTGYNEQF
>TRBV2|.|TRBD1|TRBJ1-4
ASSDSTGGLEKLF
>TRBV29-1|.|.|TRBJ1-1
SVGGHRTVNTEAF